This T cell receptor beta chain came from a study of CD8+CD57+ T cells in acquired aplastic anemia. Study findings and constraints: Some 29 shared CD8+ CDR3s appeared highly expressed within patients' immunodominant clones. Significant differences in CD8+ Simpson's diversity were not observed between patients and controls.

V lost 8 bases to trimming and J lost 5 bases; unmatched junction nucleotides: 5. The CDR3 is 13 amino acids. Germline-derived CDR1 and CDR2 are ENHRY and SYGVKD. Patients included in sequencing had previously demonstrated CD8+CD57+ cell expansion by flow cytometry. No therapy had been given to the patients at the time of blood sampling. Profiles of TCR beta VDJ and CDR3 were generated from a genomic DNA template. TCRdb itself ran the reads through MiXCR, one entry per CDR3 protein. The sample records about 180,000 distinct CDR3 sequences, nearly 65% being singletons. This clonotype was found once. Its target is not known.

The receptor comes from a human donor with aplastic anemia. The sample comprised sorted CD4+, CD8+, or CD8+CD57+ T cells (not recorded which) from PBMCs. The chain is built from TRBV10-3 and TRBJ2-7; 11 bases fit TRBD1. The CDR3 spells CAIGGQGVDEQYF. The CDR3 bases are TGTGCCATCGGGGGACAGGGGGTAGACGAGCAGTACTTC.